This T cell receptor (beta chain) was recovered during a study of tumor and adjacent non-tumor tissue in lung cancer. This clonotype has just one count. Three rounds of nested PCR, following a modified ARM-PCR protocol, produced the TCRbeta library. One entry per CDR3 protein results from TCRdb running MiXCR on the multiplex PCR reads. The data show fewer than 120,000 distinct CDR3 sequences, around 82% seen once. No cell sorting was done before RNA was extracted from the tissue. This TCR came from a man between 65 and 80 years old with non-small cell lung cancer. The material sequenced was lung tumor tissue.

The CDR3 nucleotides read TGTACGAGCAGCTTTGCAGTAGCTCTCGAGCAGTACTTC. Its translation: CTSSFAVALEQYF. The rearrangement joins TRBV11-2 to TRBJ2-7; D unresolved. Germline CDR1 is SGHAT and CDR2 is FQNNGV. This CDR3 spans 13 amino acids. The complete variable domain, with remaining parts taken from reference TRBV11-2 and TRBJ2-7, reads EAGVAQSPRYKIIEKRQSVAFWCNPISGHATLYWYQQILGQGPKLLIQFQNNGVVDDSQLPKDRFSAERLKGVDSTLKIQPAKLEDSAVYLCTSSFAVALEQYFGPGTRLTVT.